Included here is one T cell receptor (beta chain) sequence, with context. This clonotype was found many times. The target of this receptor is not known. No much larger clone exists at a distance of one base, and base qualities are not known. To prepare the library, RACE was applied. Sequenced using a NextSeq 500. During library preparation, unique molecular identifiers were attached to individual cDNA molecules so that TCRs could be counted in a quantitative, reproducible way. For the original study's pipeline: Samples had a median of roughly 99,000 TCRs, with a range from about 20,000 to 690,600. The Decombinator software suite was used to annotate V, J and CDR3 in the TCR reads. Every sample was subsampled to the same number of TCRs (28,000) for the PS versus PT1 abundance plots. TCRs were defined as expanded if absent before sensitization and observed at least eight times at the 2-week time point. TCRdb took the public reads, trimmed them with fastp at Q25, ran MiXCR for clone calling and kept in-frame beta chains. Each CDR3 protein appears once, grouped with its most common genes and DNA. These V and J calls rely on TCRdb rather than the paper's analysis. Across this sample there are 35,000 to 45,000 distinct CDR3 sequences, with roughly 12% seen only once. The ten largest clones add up to roughly 2.1% of the sample.

The data stem from a study of human T cells and chemical hapten exposure (dated by TCRdb to about 2021). Regarding the complete study: For sensitization, 2% DPC in acetone was applied to a roughly 2 cm by roughly 2 cm area of upper inner arm skin. Blood samples were taken from patients before sensitization (week 0) and at 2, 6 and about 24 weeks after DPC sensitization. About 29 alopecia patients gave blood for TCR sequencing at one to four time points (pre-sensitization, 2, 6 and 24 weeks). The study tracked peripheral blood TCR repertoire changes in vivo during primary and secondary sensitization to the hapten diphenylcyclopropenone (DPC) in alopecia patients. Alopecia areata with under or over 50% scalp involvement, alopecia totalis and alopecia universalis were represented in the patient cohort, which was mostly female. Both TCR alpha and TCR beta chains were sequenced from each blood RNA sample. Throughout the study period of around 25 weeks, patients also received therapeutic DPC doses to the scalp every week. Patch tests used Finn chambers with 0.01% DPC on the upper back, scored after 6 days by International Contact Dermatitis Research Group standards. Libraries were pooled for sequencing, and per-sample TCR yields varied mainly because of small differences in library volumes within the pool. Summary of the overall study and its limitations: The number of TCRs above 1 in 1000 frequency did not change with DPC sensitization; there was no evidence of global repertoire structure alterations. Repeated subsampling changed both the strength of the expansion versus patch-test correlation and the threshold at which the correlation became significant. All patients had alopecia, a presumed autoimmune disease, so their immune response might differ from that of healthy individuals. Patch test score correlated positively with the number of PT1 expanded TCRs, reaching significance at thresholds 8, 16 and 32 but not at 4. Compared with pre-sensitization or healthy control sets, expanded TCRs formed significantly more large CDR3 similarity clusters, which is consistent with antigen-driven responses.

From the germline V gene, CDR1 is MDHEN and CDR2 is SYDVKM. The CDR3 runs 15 residues from the cysteine to the phenylalanine. The entry retains the CDR3 DNA only, 45 bases that are in frame from base 1. V is pared back by 8 bases and J by 1 base, with 18 bases lying between the germline termini. The time point tag for this specimen amounts to: patch test 3, about 24 weeks after DPC sensitization. The meaning of the sample's treatment or condition label: therapeutic diphenylcyclopropenone sensitization with weekly scalp DPC. Total RNA was extracted from unfractionated whole blood collected in Tempus Blood RNA tubes. At every patch-test visit, the blood draw took place before the patch test was put on. Patients were considered eligible if aged 18 to 70, diagnosed with alopecia and deemed suitable for DPC therapy, and patients were excluded if pregnant.

This sample comprised whole blood, obtained in connection with sensitization to the hapten diphenylcyclopropenone (DPC). This receptor was identified in a woman in her forties with alopecia areata. Some clones in this sample may be carry-over from other donors' samples. Recombination connected TRBV28 to TRBJ2-7; the D gene is possibly TRBD1, with 6 bases matching. The DNA sequence reads TGTGCCAGCCTGATGGCGACAGGCTCGTCCTACGAGCAGTACTTC. It encodes CASLMATGSSYEQYF.